These 17 T cell receptor beta chains share one sample of origin, sequenced in a study of low-dose radiotherapy and immunotherapy resistance in tumors. Time point reported: after trial treatment. The treatment here: LDRT plus nivolumab, ipilimumab, low-dose cyclophosphamide and aspirin (RACIN trial). With TRAV- and TRBV-specific primers, first-strand cDNA was made, covering the alpha and beta chains. TCR amplification involved 20 PCR cycles with a constant-region primer and V-primer adapter. One entry per CDR3 protein, called by TCRdb with MiXCR from the reads. This table has about 80,000 distinct CDR3 sequences, 15% to 20% appearing once. This specimen consisted of PBMCs, obtained after low-dose radiotherapy plus immunotherapy. The receptors originated from a male donor with prostate cancer.

This clonotype was found once. A read error is possible here, since a much larger clone lies one base away. The V call is TRBV11-2, the J call TRBJ2-7; D is uncertain. CDR3 length: 13 residues. Trimming shortened V by 5 bases and J by 3 bases, and 11 bases separated the two germline ends. The germline CDR1 and CDR2 sequences are SGHAT and FQNNGV. CDR3 region: CASSPAAIYEQYF. For the CDR3, the DNA is TGTGCCAGCAGCCCCGCGGCGATCTACGAGCAGTACTTC. Supplemented by reference TRBV11-2 and TRBJ2-7, the full variable domain reads EAGVAQSPRYKIIEKRQSVAFWCNPISGHATLYWYQQILGQGPKLLIQFQNNGVVDDSQLPKDRFSAERLKGVDSTLKIQPAKLEDSAVYLCASSPAAIYEQYFGPGTRLTVT.

In regard to this clonotype: A far larger clone is one nucleotide away, so this likely arose from a read error. The chain combines TRBV20-1 with TRBJ2-7; unclear D gene. V shed 8 bases and J shed 7 bases, with 12 bases lying between them. Germline V gene lookup returns CDR1 DFQATT and CDR2 SNEGSKA (reference sequence). The CDR3 is 10 residues long. The CDR3 DNA follows: TGCAGTTTCGGTCGCAATGAGCAGTACTTC. This codes for CSFGRNEQYF.

This clonotype came up many times. This chain links TRBV28 with TRBJ2-7, with D possibly called TRBD1 or TRBD2 (7 bases each). CDR3 length: 14 residues. CDR1 is MDHEN and CDR2 is SYDVKM in the germline V gene. V shed 3 bases and J shed 4 bases, with 13 bases lying between them. CDR3 in amino acids: CASSLGQGGYEQYF. CDR3 coding DNA: TGTGCCAGCAGTTTGGGCCAGGGGGGGTACGAGCAGTACTTC.

This clonotype occurred many times. This chain links TRBV29-1 with TRBJ1-2; 7 bases fit TRBD1. From germline, CDR1 is SQVTM and CDR2 ANQGSEA. The CDR3 runs to 14 residues. The V and J ends lost 5 bases and 4 bases, in that order; junction bases with no gene match: 10. The CDR3 bases are TGCAGCGTTCCCTTTGGGACAGAAGCCTATGGCTACACCTTC. This translates into CSVPFGTEAYGYTF.

This clonotype appeared many times. The V call is TRBV29-1, the J call TRBJ2-7; D is perhaps TRBD1 (6 bases). Trimming cost V 3 bases and J 0 bases, with 12 bases left between them. CDR3 length equals 14 residues. Germline CDR1 reads SQVTM; CDR2 reads ANQGSEA. The CDR3 region has the DNA TGCAGCGTTGACGACAGGCCGAGCTCCTACGAGCAGTACTTC. This gives the protein CSVDDRPSSYEQYF.

Many counts were recorded for this clonotype. The rearrangement links TRBV29-1 to TRBJ1-1, with D perhaps matching TRBD1 (6 bases). The V end was cut by 7 bases, the J end by 11 bases, with 17 bases between. Germline CDR1 is SQVTM and CDR2 is ANQGSEA. There are 11 residues in the CDR3. CDR3 sequence: CSGLGGLRAFF. In nucleotides, the CDR3 is TGCAGCGGCCTCGGGGGCCTGAGGGCTTTCTTT.

The chain links TRBV11-2 to TRBJ2-6, with 8 positions matching TRBD1. The J segment lost 2 bases and the V segment lost 5 bases, leaving 2 bases of the junction unmatched. Germline-derived CDR1 and CDR2 are SGHAT and FQNNGV. CDR3 size: 15 residues. The DNA of the CDR3 is TGTGCCAGCAGCGAACAGGGGGCTGGGGCCAACGTCCTGACTTTC. Amino acids: CASSEQGAGANVLTF. The variable domain in full, with the rest retrieved from reference TRBV11-2 and TRBJ2-6, is EAGVAQSPRYKIIEKRQSVAFWCNPISGHATLYWYQQILGQGPKLLIQFQNNGVVDDSQLPKDRFSAERLKGVDSTLKIQPAKLEDSAVYLCASSEQGAGANVLTFGAGSRLTVL.

This clonotype has ten or more counts. V gene TRBV20-1 combines with J gene TRBJ2-7; TRBD1 agrees at 9 bases. Germline CDR1 and CDR2: DFQATT and SNEGSKA (reference sequence). The length of the CDR3 is 14 residues. J lost 6 bases, V lost 2 bases, and 8 bases had no gene match. As DNA, the CDR3 is TGCAGTGCTAGAATGTTGGGACAGGGAGCCGAGCAGTACTTC. As protein: CSARMLGQGAEQYF.

This clonotype has a handful of counts. V and J are TRBV2 and TRBJ2-7; 11 nucleotides line up with TRBD1. Germline assignment: CDR1 SNHLY and CDR2 FYNNEI. Unmatched junction bases numbered 5, after V lost 1 base and J lost 9 bases. This CDR3 region has 14 residues. This CDR3 is CASSEVSGQGGQYF. CDR3 DNA: TGTGCCAGCAGTGAAGTCTCGGGACAGGGGGGGCAGTACTTC.

The rearrangement links TRBV6-8 to TRBJ1-2, with TRBD1 matching over 7 bases. With V trimmed by 6 bases and J by 5 bases, 12 bases remained unmatched. Germline V lookup: CDR1 MNHGY, CDR2 SAAAGT. This CDR3 is 15 amino acids long. The DNA for the CDR3 is TGTGCCAGCAGATCTACAGGGGCAGTGGGTTATGGCTACACCTTC. It yields the protein CASRSTGAVGYGYTF.

This clonotype has a count of ten or more. The V and J genes are TRBV29-1 and TRBJ1-5, with D unresolved. Trimming cost V 4 bases and J 2 bases, with 15 bases left between them. The V gene's germline CDR1 is SQVTM and CDR2 ANQGSEA. The CDR3 loop spans 15 amino acids. Written as DNA, the CDR3 is TGCAGCGTTGCTGACGGATTCCTTGGCAATCAGCCCCAGCATTTT. Its protein product is CSVADGFLGNQPQHF.

This clonotype has a count of ten or more. This chain joins TRBV7-6 and TRBJ2-2, with D perhaps being TRBD1 or TRBD2 (5 bases each). This CDR3 region has 16 residues. V lost 2 bases, J lost 3 bases, and 13 bases lay in between. CDR1 and CDR2 (germline): SGHVS, FNYEAQ. The CDR3 loop is CASSLRRGEDTGELFF. CDR3 nucleotides: TGTGCCAGCAGCTTAAGACGGGGCGAGGACACCGGGGAGCTGTTTTTT.

This clonotype was found many times. The gene calls are TRBV28 and TRBJ1-2, with D perhaps TRBD1 (6 bases). V gave up 4 bases and J gave up 5 bases, with 20 bases separating them. Germline V CDR1 and CDR2: MDHEN, SYDVKM. The CDR3 contains 16 residues. The CDR3 spells CASSSKVDRRRYGYTF. The CDR3 DNA follows: TGTGCCAGCAGTTCGAAAGTGGACAGACGAAGATATGGCTACACCTTC.

Notes on this clonotype: Possible read error: a much larger clone is one base away. This rearrangement joins TRBV20-1 to TRBJ2-7; D is unclear. The CDR3 is made up of 12 amino acids. Germline V CDR1 and CDR2: DFQATT, SNEGSKA (reference sequence). In nucleotides, the CDR3 is TGCAGTGCTAGGGAAGCAACCTACAAGCAGTACTTC. Translated: CSAREATYKQYF.

This clonotype was found many times. CDR3 protein: CASSQSGLAYEQYF. The CDR3 DNA reads TGTGCCAGCAGTCAATCGGGACTAGCGTACGAGCAGTACTTC. This rearrangement joins TRBV6-2 or TRBV6-3 to TRBJ2-7; 10 nucleotides agree with TRBD2. There are 14 residues in the CDR3. Germline CDR1 is MNHEY and CDR2 is SVGEGT. After removal of 5 bases from V and 4 bases from J, the junction contained 5 bases not matched to a gene.

This clonotype was detected many times. The gene calls are TRBV19 and TRBJ2-2, with 10 bases matching TRBD2. The CDR3 is 18 residues long. Germline-derived CDR1 and CDR2 are LNHDA and SQIVND (reference sequence). The junction had 4 bases not matched to a gene; V was cut back by 0 bases and J by 0 bases. CDR3 sequence reads: CASSIEGLAKTNTGELFF. For the CDR3, the DNA is TGTGCCAGTAGTATAGAGGGACTAGCGAAGACGAACACCGGGGAGCTGTTTTTT.

The sample holds many counts of this clonotype. This chain links TRBV27 with TRBJ2-1; D is unclear. V was pared by 7 bases and J by 0 bases, with 10 bases between. The CDR3 spans 14 residues. CDR1 and CDR2 from the germline V gene are MNHEY and SMNVEV (reference sequence). The CDR3 coding sequence is TGTGCCAGCAAAGTACCGGGCTCCTACAATGAGCAGTTCTTC. Translation: CASKVPGSYNEQFF.